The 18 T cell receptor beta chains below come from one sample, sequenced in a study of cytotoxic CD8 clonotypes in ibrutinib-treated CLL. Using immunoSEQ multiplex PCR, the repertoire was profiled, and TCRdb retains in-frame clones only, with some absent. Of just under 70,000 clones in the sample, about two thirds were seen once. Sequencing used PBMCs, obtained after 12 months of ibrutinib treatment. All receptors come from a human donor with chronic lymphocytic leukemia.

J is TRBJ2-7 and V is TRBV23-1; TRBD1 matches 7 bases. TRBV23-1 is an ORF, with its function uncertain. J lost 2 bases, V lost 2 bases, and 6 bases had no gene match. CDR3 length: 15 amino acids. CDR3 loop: CASSQHRGSPYEQYF. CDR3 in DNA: TGCGCCAGCAGTCAACACAGGGGTTCCCCCTACGAGCAGTACTTC.

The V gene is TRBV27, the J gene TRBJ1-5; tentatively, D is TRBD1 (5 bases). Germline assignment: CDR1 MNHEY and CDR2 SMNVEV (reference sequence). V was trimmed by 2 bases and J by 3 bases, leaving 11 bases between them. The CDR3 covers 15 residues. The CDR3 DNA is TGTGCCAGCAGTTTAGGGGGGAGGGTCAATCAGCCCCAGCATTTT. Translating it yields CASSLGGRVNQPQHF.

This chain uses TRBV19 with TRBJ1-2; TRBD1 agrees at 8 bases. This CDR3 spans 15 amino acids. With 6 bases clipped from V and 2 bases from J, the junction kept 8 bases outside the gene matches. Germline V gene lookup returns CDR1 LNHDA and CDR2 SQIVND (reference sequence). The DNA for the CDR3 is TGTGCCAGTAGCCGCTACAGGGGGTCGAACTATGGCTACACCTTC. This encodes CASSRYRGSNYGYTF.

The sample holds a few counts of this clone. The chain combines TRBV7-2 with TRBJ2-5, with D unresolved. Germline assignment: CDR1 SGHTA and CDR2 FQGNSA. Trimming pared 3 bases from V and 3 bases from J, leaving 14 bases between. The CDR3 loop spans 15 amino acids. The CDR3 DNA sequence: TGTGCCAGCAGCTTCCTCCGCGCCCTGAAAGAGACCCAGTACTTC. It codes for CASSFLRALKETQYF. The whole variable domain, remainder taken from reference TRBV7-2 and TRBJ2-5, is GAGVSQSPSNKVTEKGKDVELRCDPISGHTALYWYRQSLGQGLEFLIYFQGNSAPDKSGLPSDRFSAERTGGSVSTLTIQRTQQEDSAVYLCASSFLRALKETQYFGPGTRLLVL.

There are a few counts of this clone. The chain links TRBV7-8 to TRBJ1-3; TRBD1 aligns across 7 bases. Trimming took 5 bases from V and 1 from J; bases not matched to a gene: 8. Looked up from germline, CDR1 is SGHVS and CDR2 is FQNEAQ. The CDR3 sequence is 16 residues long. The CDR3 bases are TGTGCCAGCAGCCCTCCGACAGGGTTTTCTGGAAACACCATATATTTT. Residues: CASSPPTGFSGNTIYF.

CDR3 protein: CASSRYGVGAQETQYF. The DNA for the CDR3 is TGCGCCAGCAGCCGCTACGGGGTGGGGGCTCAAGAGACCCAGTACTTC. The chain recombines TRBV4-3 with TRBJ2-5; possible D gene TRBD1, 6 bases. This CDR3 contains 16 residues. CDR1 and CDR2 (germline): LGHNA, YSLEER. Trimming pared 4 bases from V and 2 bases from J, leaving 17 bases between.

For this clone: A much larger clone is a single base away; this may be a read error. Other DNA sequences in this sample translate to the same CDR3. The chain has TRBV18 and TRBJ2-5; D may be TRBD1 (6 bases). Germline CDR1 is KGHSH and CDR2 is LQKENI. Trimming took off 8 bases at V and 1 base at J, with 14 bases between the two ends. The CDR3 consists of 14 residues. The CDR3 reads CASKGGQSQETQYF. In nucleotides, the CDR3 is TGTGCCAGCAAGGGTGGACAGTCCCAAGAGACCCAGTACTTC.

The CDR3 reads CASSQDRGTVNYGYTF. The CDR3 DNA is TGTGCCAGCAGCCAAGATCGGGGCACTGTTAACTATGGCTACACCTTC. The rearrangement links TRBV14 to TRBJ1-2; a weak D match, TRBD1 (5 bases). From germline, CDR1 is SGHDN and CDR2 FVKESK. This CDR3 has 16 amino acids. V was trimmed by 0 bases and J by 1 base, leaving 12 bases between them.

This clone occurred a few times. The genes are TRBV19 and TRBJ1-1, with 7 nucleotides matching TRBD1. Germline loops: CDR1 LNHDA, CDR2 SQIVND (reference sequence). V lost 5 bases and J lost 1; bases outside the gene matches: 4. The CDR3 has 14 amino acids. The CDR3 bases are TGTGCCAGTAGTGCCCCAGGGGGGAACACTGAAGCTTTCTTT. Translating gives CASSAPGGNTEAFF.

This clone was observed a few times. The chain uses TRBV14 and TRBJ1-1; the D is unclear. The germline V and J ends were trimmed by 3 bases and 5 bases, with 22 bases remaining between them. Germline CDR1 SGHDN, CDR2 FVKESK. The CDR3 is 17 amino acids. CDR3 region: CASSQNPAGVVGTEAFF. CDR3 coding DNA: TGTGCCAGCAGCCAGAACCCCGCAGGCGTCGTAGGGACTGAAGCTTTCTTT.

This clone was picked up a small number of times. The CDR3 region has the DNA TGTGCCAGCAAGGAGATTTCAGGGGTGGATTGGGGCTACACCTTC. It is translated as CASKEISGVDWGYTF. This rearrangement joins TRBV28 to TRBJ1-2, with a weak D call TRBD1 (6 bases). The CDR3 is made up of 15 amino acids. Between the trimmed V and J ends, which lost 7 bases and 8 bases, there was a span of 23 bases. In germline, CDR1 is MDHEN, CDR2 SYDVKM.

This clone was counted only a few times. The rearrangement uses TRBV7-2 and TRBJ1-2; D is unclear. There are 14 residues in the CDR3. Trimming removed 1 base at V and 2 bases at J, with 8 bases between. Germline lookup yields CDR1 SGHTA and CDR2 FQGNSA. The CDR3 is CASSLDGRNYGYTF. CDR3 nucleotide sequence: TGTGCCAGCAGCTTAGACGGCAGAAACTATGGCTACACCTTC.

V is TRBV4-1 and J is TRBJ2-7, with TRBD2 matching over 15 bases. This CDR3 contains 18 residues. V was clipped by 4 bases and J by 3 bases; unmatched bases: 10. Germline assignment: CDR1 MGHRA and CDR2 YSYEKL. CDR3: CASSRRTSGGAVSYEQYF. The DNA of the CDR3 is TGCGCCAGCAGCCGAAGGACTAGCGGGGGGGCCGTGAGCTACGAGCAGTACTTC.

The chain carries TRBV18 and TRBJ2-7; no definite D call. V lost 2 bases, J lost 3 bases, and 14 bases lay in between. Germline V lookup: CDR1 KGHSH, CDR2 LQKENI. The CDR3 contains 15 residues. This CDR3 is CASSPVPERDYEQYF. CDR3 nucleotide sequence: TGTGCCAGCTCACCAGTCCCGGAGAGAGACTACGAGCAGTACTTC.

The CDR3 DNA reads TGTGCCAGCTCACCAGGGCTAGCGGACACAGATACGCAGTATTTT. Amino acid sequence: CASSPGLADTDTQYF. The chain joins TRBV18 to TRBJ2-3; 7 nucleotides match TRBD2. This CDR3 comprises 15 residues. J gave up 2 bases and V 2 bases, and 4 bases lay outside the gene matches. Germline CDR1 reads KGHSH; CDR2 reads LQKENI.

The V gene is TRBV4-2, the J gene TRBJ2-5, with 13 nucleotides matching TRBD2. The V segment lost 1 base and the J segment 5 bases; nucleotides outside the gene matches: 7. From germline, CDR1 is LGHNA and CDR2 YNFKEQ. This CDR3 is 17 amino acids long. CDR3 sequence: CASSQAGLAGLRETQYF. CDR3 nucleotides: TGTGCCAGCAGCCAAGCGGGACTAGCGGGGTTACGGGAGACCCAGTACTTC.

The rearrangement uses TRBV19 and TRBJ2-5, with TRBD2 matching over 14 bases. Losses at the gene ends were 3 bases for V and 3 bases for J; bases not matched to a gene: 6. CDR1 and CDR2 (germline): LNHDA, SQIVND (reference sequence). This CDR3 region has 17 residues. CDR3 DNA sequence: TGTGCCAGTAGTATCATCGGACTAGCGGGGGGCGAAGAGACCCAGTACTTC. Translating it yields CASSIIGLAGGEETQYF. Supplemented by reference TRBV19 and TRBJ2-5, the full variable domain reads DGGITQSPKYLFRKEGQNVTLSCEQNLNHDAMYWYRQDPGQGLRLIYYSQIVNDFQKGDIAEGYSVSREKKESFPLTVTSAQKNPTAFYLCASSIIGLAGGEETQYFGPGTRLLVL.

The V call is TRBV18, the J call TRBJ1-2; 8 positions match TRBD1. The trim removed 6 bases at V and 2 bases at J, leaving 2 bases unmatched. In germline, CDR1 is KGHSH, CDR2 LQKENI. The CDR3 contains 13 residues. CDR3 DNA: TGTGCCAGCTCGGGACAGGCCAACTATGGCTACACCTTC. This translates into CASSGQANYGYTF.